This T cell receptor beta chain was recorded in a study of beta chain features in type 1 diabetes. As for the study in general: Patients shared similar age, gender and cell yields with healthy donors. Study-level results: Type 1 diabetes patients had fewer VDJ junction insertions and more deletions. TCRB CDR3s from Type 1 diabetes patients were moderately but significantly shorter in all four CD4+ subsets. Because the template was cDNA, high-expressing cells might be over-represented.

TCRB transcripts that were expressed got sequenced, as all of the isolated RNA had been reverse transcribed. Generated by immunoSEQ multiplex PCR, the TCRdb table keeps only in-frame clones and is missing some. The sample consists of 300,000 to 400,000 clones, 8% to 13% of them appearing once. This clone was found a few times. As yet, its antigen is unknown. Germline V gene sequence: CDR1 SGDLS, CDR2 YYNGEE. V lost 3 bases, J lost 0 bases, and 16 bases lay in between. This CDR3 is 16 amino acids long. The sample comprised naive CD4+ T cells from blood. The clonotype was recovered from a woman in her thirties in good health. The chain couples TRBV9 to TRBJ2-7; no reliable D call. The CDR3 is CASSASRVPSSYEQYF. The CDR3 DNA follows: TGTGCCAGCAGCGCCAGTCGGGTCCCCTCCTCCTACGAGCAGTACTTC.